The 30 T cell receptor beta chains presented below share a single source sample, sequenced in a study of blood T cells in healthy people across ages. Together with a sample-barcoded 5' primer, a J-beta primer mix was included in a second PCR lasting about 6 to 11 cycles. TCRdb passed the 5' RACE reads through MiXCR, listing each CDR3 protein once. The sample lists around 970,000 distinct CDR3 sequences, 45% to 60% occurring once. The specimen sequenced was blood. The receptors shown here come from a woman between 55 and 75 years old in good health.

The CDR3 DNA reads as TGTGCCAGCAGTGACCCCAGACAGGACCCTAACTATGGCTACACCTTC. This encodes CASSDPRQDPNYGYTF. The V and J genes are TRBV25-1 and TRBJ1-2; D may be TRBD1 (6 bases). CDR3 length equals 16 residues. Germline CDR1 reads MGHDK; CDR2 reads SYGVNS. Deletions cut 3 bases from V and 0 bases from J, with 14 bases between.

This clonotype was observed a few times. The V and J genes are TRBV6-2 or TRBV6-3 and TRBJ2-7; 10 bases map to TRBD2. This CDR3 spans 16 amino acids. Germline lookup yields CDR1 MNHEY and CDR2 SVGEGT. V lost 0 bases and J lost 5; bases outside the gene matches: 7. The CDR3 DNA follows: TGTGCCAGCAGTTACTCTCCGGCTAGCGGGAGCAACGAGCAGTACTTC. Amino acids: CASSYSPASGSNEQYF.

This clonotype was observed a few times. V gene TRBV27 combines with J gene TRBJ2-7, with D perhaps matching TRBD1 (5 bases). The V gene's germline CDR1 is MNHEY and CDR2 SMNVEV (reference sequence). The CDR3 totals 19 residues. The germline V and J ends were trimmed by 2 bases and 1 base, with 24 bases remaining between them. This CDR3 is CASSLGPGLNVRDSYEQYF. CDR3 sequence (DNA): TGTGCCAGCAGTTTAGGTCCAGGGTTAAATGTTCGTGATTCCTACGAGCAGTACTTC.

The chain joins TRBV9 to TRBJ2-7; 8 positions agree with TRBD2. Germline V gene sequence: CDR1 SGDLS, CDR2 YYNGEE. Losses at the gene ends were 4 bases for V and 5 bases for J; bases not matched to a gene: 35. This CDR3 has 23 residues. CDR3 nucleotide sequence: TGTGCCAGCAGCCCCCAACAAATCCCCCTCACTAGCGGAGGCCCTCTCCTATACCACGAGCAGTACTTC. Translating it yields CASSPQQIPLTSGGPLLYHEQYF.

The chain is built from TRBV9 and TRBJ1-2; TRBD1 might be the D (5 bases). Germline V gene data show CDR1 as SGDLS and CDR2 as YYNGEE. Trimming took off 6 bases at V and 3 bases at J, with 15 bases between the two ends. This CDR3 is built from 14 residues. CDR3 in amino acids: CASTKEGWDYGYTF. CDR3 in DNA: TGTGCCAGCACCAAGGAGGGGTGGGACTATGGCTACACCTTC.

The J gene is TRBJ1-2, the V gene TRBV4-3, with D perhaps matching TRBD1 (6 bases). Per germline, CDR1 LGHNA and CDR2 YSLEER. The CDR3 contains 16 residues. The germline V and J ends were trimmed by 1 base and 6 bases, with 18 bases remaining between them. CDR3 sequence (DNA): TGCGCCAGCAGCCAAGGTCCCGCACAGGGATGGAATGGCTACACCTTC. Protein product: CASSQGPAQGWNGYTF.

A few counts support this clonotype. The chain's CDR3 is CASSEAGTAVKNIQYF. The CDR3 nucleotides read TGTGCCAGCAGTGAAGCCGGGACGGCAGTCAAAAACATTCAGTACTTC. The chain recombines TRBV6-1 with TRBJ2-4; D is tentatively TRBD1 or TRBD2 (5 bases each). V dropped 0 bases and J dropped 3 bases, with 12 bases sitting between them. Germline V CDR1 and CDR2: MNHNS, SASEGT. CDR3 length: 16 residues.

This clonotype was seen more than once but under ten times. The CDR3 DNA is TGCAGCGTTACGGGGTATGGCTACACCTTC. Protein: CSVTGYGYTF. The chain is built from TRBV29-1 and TRBJ1-2; D gene ambiguous. The CDR3 is made up of 10 amino acids. Germline V gene lookup returns CDR1 SQVTM and CDR2 ANQGSEA. V was pared by 5 bases and J by 5 bases, with 6 bases between.

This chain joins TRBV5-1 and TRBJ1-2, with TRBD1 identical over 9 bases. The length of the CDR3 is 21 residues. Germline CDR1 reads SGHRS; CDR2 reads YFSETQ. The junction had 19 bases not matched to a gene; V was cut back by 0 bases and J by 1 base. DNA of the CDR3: TGCGCCAGCAGCTTGGATCCCTTGGACCGGGACAGGGAAAGGGATAACTATGGCTACACCTTC. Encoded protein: CASSLDPLDRDRERDNYGYTF.

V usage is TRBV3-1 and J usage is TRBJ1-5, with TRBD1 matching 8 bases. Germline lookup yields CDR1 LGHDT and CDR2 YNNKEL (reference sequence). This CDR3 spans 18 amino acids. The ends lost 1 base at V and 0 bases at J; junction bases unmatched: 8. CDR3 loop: CASSQGGQEIYSNQPQHF. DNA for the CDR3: TGTGCCAGCAGCCAAGGGGGACAGGAGATTTATAGCAATCAGCCCCAGCATTTT.

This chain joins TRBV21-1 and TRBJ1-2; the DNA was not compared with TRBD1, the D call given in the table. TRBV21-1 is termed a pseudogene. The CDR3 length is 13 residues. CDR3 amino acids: CARFLGTDYGYTF. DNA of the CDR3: TGTGCCCGTTTCCTCGGGACAGATTATGGCTACACCTTC.

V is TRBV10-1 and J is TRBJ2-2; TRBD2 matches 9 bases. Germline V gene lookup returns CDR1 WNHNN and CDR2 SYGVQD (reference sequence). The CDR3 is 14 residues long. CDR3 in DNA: TGCGCGACCGCTGCGGGAGGGCGAACCGGGGAGCTGTTTTTT. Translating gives CATAAGGRTGELFF.

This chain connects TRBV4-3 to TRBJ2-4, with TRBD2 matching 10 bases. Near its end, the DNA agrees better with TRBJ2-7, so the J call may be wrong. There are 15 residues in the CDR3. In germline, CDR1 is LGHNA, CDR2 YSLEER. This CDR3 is CASSHQREGPYEQYF. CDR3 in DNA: TGCGCCAGCAGCCACCAGCGGGAGGGCCCATACGAGCAGTACTTC.

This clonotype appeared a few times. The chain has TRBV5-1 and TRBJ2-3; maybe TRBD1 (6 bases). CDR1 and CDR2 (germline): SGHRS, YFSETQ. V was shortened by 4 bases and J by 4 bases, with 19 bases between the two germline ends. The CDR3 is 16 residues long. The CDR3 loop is CASSPRQATGSDTQYF. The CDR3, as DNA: TGCGCCAGCAGCCCCCGACAGGCGACAGGATCAGATACGCAGTATTTT.

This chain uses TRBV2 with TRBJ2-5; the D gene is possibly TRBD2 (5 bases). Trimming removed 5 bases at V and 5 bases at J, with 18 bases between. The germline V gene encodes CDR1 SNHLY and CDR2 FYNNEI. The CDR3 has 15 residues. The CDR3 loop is CASSPGPTSGETQYF. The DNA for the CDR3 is TGTGCCAGCAGTCCCGGCCCCACTAGTGGCGAGACCCAGTACTTC.

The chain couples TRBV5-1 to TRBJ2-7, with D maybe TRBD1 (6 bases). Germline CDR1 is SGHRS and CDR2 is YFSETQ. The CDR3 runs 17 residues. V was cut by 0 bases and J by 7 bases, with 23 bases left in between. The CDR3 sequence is CASSLESTGLRDNEQYF. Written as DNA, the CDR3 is TGCGCCAGCAGCTTGGAAAGCACAGGACTTAGGGACAATGAGCAGTACTTC.

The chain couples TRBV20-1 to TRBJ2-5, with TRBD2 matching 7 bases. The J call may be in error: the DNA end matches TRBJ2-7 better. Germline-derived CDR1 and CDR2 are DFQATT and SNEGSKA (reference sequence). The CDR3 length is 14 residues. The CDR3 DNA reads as TGCAGTGCTAGAGATTACGGGAGGCTCGGCGAGCAGTACTTC. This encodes CSARDYGRLGEQYF.

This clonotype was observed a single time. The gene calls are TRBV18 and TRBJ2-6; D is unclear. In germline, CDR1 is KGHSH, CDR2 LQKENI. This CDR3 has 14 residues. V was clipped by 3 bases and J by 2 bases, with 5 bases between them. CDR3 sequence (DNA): TGTGCCAGCTCACCTGAGACTGGGGCCAACGTCCTGACTTTC. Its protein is CASSPETGANVLTF.

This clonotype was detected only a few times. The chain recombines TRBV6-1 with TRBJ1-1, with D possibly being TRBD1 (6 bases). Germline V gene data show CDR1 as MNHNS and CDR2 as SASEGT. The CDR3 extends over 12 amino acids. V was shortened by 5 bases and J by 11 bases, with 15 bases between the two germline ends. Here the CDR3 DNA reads TGTGCCAGCAGTACCCGGACAGAGGCGGCTTTCTTT. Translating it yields CASSTRTEAAFF.

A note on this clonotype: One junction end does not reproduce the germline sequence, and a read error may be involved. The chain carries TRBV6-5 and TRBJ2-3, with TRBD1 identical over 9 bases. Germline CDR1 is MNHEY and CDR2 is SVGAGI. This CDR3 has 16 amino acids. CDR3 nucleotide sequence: TGTGCCAGCAGTTACGTTGGGACAGGGAGCACGGATACGCAGTATTTT. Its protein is CASSYVGTGSTDTQYF.

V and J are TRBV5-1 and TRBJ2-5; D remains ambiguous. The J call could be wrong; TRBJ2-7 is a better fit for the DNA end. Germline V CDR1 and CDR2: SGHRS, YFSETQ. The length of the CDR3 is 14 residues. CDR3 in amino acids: CASSLDLRTYEQYF. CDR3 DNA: TGCGCCAGCAGCTTGGATTTAAGGACCTACGAGCAGTACTTC.

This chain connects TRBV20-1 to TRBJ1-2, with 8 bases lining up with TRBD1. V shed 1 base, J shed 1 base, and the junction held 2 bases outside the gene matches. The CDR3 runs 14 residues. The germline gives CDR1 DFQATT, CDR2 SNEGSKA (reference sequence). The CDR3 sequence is CSARVRGHNYGYTF. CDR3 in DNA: TGCAGTGCTAGAGTCAGGGGGCATAACTATGGCTACACCTTC.

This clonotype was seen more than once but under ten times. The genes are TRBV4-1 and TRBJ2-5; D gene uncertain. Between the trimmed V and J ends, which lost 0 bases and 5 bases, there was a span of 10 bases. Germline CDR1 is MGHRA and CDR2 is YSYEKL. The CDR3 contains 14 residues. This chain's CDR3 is CASSQDRVGETQYF. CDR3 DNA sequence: TGCGCCAGCAGCCAAGATCGGGTAGGGGAGACCCAGTACTTC.

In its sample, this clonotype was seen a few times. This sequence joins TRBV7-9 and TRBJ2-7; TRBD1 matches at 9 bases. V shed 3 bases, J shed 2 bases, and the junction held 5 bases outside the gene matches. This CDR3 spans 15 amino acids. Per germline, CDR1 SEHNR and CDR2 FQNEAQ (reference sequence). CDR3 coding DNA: TGTGCCAGCAGCTTTCCCGGGACAGGGACCTACGAGCAGTACTTC. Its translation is CASSFPGTGTYEQYF. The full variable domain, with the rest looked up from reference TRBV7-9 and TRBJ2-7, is DTGVSQNPRHKITKRGQNVTFRCDPISEHNRLYWYRQTLGQGPEFLTYFQNEAQLEKSRLLSDRFSAERPKGSFSTLEIQRTEQGDSAMYLCASSFPGTGTYEQYFGPGTRLTVT.

CDR3 DNA: TGTGCCACCAGCAGAGTGGGTTATAGCAATCAGCCCCAGCATTTT. Its translation is CATSRVGYSNQPQHF. This chain connects TRBV15 to TRBJ1-5; D is undetermined. Germline V gene lookup returns CDR1 LNHNV and CDR2 YYDKDF (reference sequence). Deletions cut 1 base from V and 0 bases from J, with 7 bases between. The CDR3 has 15 amino acids.

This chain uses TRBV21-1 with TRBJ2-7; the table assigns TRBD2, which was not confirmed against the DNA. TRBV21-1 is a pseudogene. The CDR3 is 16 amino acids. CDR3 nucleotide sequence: TGTGCCAGCAGCATCCGCACGGCCTCCAATCCCTACGAGCAGTACTTC. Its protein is CASSIRTASNPYEQYF.

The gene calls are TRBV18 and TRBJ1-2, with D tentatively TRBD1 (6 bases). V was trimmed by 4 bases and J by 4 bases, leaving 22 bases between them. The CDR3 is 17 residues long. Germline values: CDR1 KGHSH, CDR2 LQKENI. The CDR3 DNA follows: TGTGCCAGCTCACTAGCAGAACACAGGGTCCCAGGCTATGGCTACACCTTC. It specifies CASSLAEHRVPGYGYTF. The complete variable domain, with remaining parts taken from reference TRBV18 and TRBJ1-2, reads NAGVMQNPRHLVRRRGQEARLRCSPMKGHSHVYWYRQLPEEGLKFMVYLQKENIIDESGMPKERFSAEFPKEGPSILRIQQVVRGDSAAYFCASSLAEHRVPGYGYTFGSGTRLTVV.

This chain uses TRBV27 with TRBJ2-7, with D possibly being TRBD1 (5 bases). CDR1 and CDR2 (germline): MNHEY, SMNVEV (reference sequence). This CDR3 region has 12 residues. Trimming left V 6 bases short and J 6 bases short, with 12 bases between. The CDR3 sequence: CASRAGSGEQYF. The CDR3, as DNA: TGTGCCAGCAGGGCAGGGTCGGGCGAGCAGTACTTC.

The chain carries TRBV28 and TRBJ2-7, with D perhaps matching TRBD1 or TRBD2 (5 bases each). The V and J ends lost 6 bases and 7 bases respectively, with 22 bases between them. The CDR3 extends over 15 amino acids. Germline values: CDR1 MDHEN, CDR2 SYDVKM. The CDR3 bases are TGTGCCAGCAGCGCTGCGGTGGGGACCTTCGGAGAGCAGTACTTC. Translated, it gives CASSAAVGTFGEQYF.

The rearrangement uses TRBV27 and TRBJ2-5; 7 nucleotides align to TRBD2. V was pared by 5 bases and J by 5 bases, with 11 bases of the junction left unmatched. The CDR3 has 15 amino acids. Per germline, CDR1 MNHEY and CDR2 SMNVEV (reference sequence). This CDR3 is CASSTLRDYPETQYF. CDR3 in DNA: TGTGCCAGCAGTACTTTAAGGGACTACCCGGAGACCCAGTACTTC.